The TCR beta chain under discussion was sequenced for a study of vaccination and CD4 T cells after COVID-19. Stated treatment: roughly 10-day PBMC culture with coronavirus spike peptide pools or control peptides (ViraFEST assay). The cultures had half their medium swapped for fresh IL-2 medium on days 3 and 7. This clonotype was counted a single time. What it binds is not known. At the Johns Hopkins FTIC core, DNA taken from cultured CD4+ T cells was sequenced by way of the Oncomine TCR Beta short-read assay. TCRdb passed the PCR reads through MiXCR, listing each CDR3 protein once. The repertoire has some 15,000 distinct CDR3 sequences, 60% to 80% of them found once; the top ten carry around 12%. The length of the CDR3 is 14 residues. V shed 2 bases, J shed 5 bases, and the junction held 6 bases outside the gene matches. The germline V gene has CDR1 SEHNR and CDR2 FQNEAQ (reference sequence).

Sequencing was performed on CD4+ T cells from blood, cultured in vitro. This sequence originates from a human donor who had recovered from COVID-19. V and J are TRBV7-9 and TRBJ2-7; 7 positions agree with TRBD2. CDR3 coding DNA: TGTGCCAGCAGCTTAACCAGGACTAGTGACGAGCAGTACTTC. This sequence encodes CASSLTRTSDEQYF.